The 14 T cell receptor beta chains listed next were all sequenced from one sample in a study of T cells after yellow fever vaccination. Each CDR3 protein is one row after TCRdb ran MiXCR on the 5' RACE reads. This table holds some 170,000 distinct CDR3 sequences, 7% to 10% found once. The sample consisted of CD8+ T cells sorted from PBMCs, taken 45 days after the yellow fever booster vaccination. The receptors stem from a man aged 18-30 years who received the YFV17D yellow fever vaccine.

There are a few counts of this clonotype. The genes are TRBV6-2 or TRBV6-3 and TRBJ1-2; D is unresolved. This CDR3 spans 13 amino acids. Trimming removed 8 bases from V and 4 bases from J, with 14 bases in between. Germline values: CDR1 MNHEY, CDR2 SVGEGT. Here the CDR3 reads CASEEPLTYGYTF. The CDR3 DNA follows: TGTGCCAGCGAGGAACCACTAACCTATGGCTACACCTTC.

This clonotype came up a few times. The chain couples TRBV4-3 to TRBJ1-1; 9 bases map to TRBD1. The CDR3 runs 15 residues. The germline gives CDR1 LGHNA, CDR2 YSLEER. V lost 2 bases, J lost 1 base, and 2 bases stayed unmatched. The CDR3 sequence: CASSQQDRGNTEAFF. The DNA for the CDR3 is TGCGCCAGCAGCCAACAGGACAGGGGGAACACTGAAGCTTTCTTT.

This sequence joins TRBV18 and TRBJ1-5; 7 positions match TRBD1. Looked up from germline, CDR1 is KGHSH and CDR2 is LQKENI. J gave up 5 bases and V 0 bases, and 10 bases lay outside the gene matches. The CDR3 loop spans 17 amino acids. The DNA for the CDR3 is TGTGCCAGCTCACCACCCCCCAGGGGGGGTGGCTATCAGCCCCAGCATTTT. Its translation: CASSPPPRGGGYQPQHF.

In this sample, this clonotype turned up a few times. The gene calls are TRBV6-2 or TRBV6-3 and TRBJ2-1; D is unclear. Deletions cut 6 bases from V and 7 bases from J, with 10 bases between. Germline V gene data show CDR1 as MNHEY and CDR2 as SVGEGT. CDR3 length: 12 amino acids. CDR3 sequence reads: CASSRTRNEQFF. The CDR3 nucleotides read TGTGCCAGCAGCCGGACCCGGAATGAGCAGTTCTTC.

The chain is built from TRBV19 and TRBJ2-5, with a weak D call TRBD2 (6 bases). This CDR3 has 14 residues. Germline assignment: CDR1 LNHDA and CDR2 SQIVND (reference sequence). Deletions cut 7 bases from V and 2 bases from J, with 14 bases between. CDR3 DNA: TGTGCCAGTACCCCTAGCGCCGTACAAGAGACCCAGTACTTC. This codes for CASTPSAVQETQYF.

The DNA of the CDR3 is TGCAGTGCTAATAAGGGGGGCCTCTATGGCTACACCTTC. As protein: CSANKGGLYGYTF. The V gene is TRBV20-1, the J gene TRBJ1-2, with TRBD1 as a possible D gene (6 bases). Germline V gene lookup returns CDR1 DFQATT and CDR2 SNEGSKA (reference sequence). The CDR3 spans 13 residues. Trimming cost V 4 bases and J 4 bases, with 13 bases left between them.

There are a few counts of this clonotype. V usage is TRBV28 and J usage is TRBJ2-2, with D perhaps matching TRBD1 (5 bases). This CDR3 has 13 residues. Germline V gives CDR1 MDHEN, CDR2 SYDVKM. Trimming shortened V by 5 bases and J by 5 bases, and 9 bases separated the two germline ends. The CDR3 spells CASSTDSTGELFF. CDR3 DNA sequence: TGTGCCAGCAGTACAGACAGTACCGGGGAGCTGTTTTTT.

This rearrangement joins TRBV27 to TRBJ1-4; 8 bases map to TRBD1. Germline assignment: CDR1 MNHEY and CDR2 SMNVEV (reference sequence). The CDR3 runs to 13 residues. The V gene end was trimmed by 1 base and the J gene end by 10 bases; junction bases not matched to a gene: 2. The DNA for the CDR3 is TGTGCCAGCAGTTTATATACAGGGGGAAAACTGTTTTTT. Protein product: CASSLYTGGKLFF.

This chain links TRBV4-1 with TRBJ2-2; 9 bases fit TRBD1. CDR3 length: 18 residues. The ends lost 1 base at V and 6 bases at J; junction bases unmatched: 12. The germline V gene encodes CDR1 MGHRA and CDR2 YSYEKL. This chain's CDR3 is CASSQGPPGQGLAGELFF. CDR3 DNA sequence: TGCGCCAGCAGCCAAGGTCCCCCGGGACAGGGTTTAGCCGGGGAGCTGTTTTTT.

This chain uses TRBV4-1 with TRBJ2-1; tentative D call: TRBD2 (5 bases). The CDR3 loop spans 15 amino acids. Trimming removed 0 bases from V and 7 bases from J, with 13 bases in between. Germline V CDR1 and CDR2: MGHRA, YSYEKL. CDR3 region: CASSQDIGGQNEQFF. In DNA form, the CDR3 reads TGCGCCAGCAGCCAAGATATCGGCGGGCAGAATGAGCAGTTCTTC.

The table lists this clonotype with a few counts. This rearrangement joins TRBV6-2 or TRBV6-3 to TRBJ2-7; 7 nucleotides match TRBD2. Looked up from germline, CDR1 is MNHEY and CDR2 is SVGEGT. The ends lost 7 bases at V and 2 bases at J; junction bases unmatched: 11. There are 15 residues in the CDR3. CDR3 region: CASTYERDYTYEQYF. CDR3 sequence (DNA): TGTGCCAGCACCTATGAGCGGGACTACACCTACGAGCAGTACTTC.

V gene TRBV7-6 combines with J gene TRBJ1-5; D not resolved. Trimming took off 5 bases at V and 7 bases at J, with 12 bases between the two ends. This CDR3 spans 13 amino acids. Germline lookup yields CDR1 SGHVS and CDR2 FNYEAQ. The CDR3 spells CASSPQDSQPQHF. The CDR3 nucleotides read TGTGCCAGCAGCCCCCAGGATTCCCAGCCCCAGCATTTT. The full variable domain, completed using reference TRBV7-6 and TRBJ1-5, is GAGVSQSPRYKVTKRGQDVALRCDPISGHVSLYWYRQALGQGPEFLTYFNYEAQQDKSGLPNDRFSAERPEGSISTLTIQRTEQRDSAMYRCASSPQDSQPQHFGDGTRLSIL.

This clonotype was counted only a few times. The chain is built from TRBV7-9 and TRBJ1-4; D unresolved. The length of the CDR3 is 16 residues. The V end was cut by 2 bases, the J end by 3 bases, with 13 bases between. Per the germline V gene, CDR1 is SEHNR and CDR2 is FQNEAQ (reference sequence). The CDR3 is CASSLFLGGPNEKLFF. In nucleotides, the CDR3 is TGTGCCAGCAGCTTATTCTTGGGCGGCCCTAATGAAAAACTGTTTTTT.

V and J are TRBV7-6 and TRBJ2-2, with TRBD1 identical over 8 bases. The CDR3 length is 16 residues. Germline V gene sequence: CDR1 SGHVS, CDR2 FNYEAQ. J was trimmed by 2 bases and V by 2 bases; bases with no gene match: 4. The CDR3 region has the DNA TGTGCCAGCAGCTTACTCGGGACAGGAAACACCGGGGAGCTGTTTTTT. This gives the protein CASSLLGTGNTGELFF.